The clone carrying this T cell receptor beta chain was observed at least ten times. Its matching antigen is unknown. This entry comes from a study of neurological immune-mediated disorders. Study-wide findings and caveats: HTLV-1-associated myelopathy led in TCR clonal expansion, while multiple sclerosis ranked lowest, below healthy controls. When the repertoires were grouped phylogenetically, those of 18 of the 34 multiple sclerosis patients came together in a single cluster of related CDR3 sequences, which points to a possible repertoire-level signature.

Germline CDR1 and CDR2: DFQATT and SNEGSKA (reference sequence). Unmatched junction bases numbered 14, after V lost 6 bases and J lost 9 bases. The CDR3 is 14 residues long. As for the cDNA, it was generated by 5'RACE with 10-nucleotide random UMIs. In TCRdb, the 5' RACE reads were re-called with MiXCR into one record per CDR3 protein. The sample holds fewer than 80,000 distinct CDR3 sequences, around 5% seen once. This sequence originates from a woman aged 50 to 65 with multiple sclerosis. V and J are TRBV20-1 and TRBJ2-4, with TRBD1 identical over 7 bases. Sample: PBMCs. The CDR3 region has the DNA TGCAGTGCCGCTGGGCAACAGGGGTTTGGCATTCAGTACTTC. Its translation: CSAAGQQGFGIQYF.